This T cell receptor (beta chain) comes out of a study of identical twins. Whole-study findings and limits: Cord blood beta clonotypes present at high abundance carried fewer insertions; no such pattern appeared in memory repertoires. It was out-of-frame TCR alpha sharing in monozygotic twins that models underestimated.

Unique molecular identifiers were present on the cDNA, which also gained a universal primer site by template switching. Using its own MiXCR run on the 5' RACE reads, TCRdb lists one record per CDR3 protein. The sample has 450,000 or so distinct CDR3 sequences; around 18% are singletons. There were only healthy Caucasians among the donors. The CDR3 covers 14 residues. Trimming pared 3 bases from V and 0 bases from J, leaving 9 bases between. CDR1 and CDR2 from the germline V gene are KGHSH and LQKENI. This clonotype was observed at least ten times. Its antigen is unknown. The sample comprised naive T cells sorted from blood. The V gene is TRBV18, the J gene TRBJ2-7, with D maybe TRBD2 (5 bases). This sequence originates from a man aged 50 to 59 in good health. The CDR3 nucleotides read TGTGCCAGCTCACCGAGCGGTTCCTCCTACGAGCAGTACTTC. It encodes CASSPSGSSYEQYF. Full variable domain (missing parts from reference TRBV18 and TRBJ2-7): NAGVMQNPRHLVRRRGQEARLRCSPMKGHSHVYWYRQLPEEGLKFMVYLQKENIIDESGMPKERFSAEFPKEGPSILRIQQVVRGDSAAYFCASSPSGSSYEQYFGPGTRLTVT.